The 29 T cell receptor beta chains below all came from one sample that was sequenced in a study of identical twins' blood T cells. A single record per CDR3 protein comes from TCRdb applying MiXCR to the 5' RACE reads. This sample has 350,000 to 400,000 distinct CDR3 sequences, with roughly 31% found just once. Sequences were obtained from PBMCs. These receptors were collected from a woman aged 18 to 55 in good health.

As regards this clonotype: The junction shows a germline mismatch at one end, possibly a read error. The genes are TRBV3-1 and TRBJ2-3; TRBD2 might be the D (6 bases). Germline values: CDR1 LGHDT, CDR2 YNNKEL (reference sequence). The CDR3 covers 14 residues. This chain's CDR3 is CASSQDSSVYTQCF. The CDR3 bases are TGTGCCAGCAGCCAAGATTCTAGCGTATATACGCAGTGTTTT.

This clonotype was seen repeatedly, ten times or more. The rearrangement links TRBV19 to TRBJ1-5; D unresolved. The CDR3 is 12 amino acids. V lost 3 bases and J 6 bases, leaving 6 bases between the germline ends. CDR1 is LNHDA, CDR2 SQIVND, per germline (reference sequence). The CDR3 DNA follows: TGTGCCAGTAGTATCGGAGGTCAGCCCCAGCATTTT. Its translation: CASSIGGQPQHF.

Regarding this clonotype: A clone one base away is much larger, so this may be a read error. The V gene is TRBV27, the J gene TRBJ2-7; no reliable D call. The CDR3 extends over 12 amino acids. Germline loops: CDR1 MNHEY, CDR2 SMNVEV (reference sequence). The CDR3 is CASSFAGYDQYF. Here the CDR3 DNA reads TGTGCCAGCAGTTTCGCTGGTTACGATCAGTACTTC.

This clonotype was found many times. The V and J genes are TRBV4-3 and TRBJ1-2; possibly TRBD1 for D (6 bases). The germline V gene encodes CDR1 LGHNA and CDR2 YSLEER. The CDR3 consists of 16 residues. Trimming took 1 base from V and 4 from J, leaving 16 bases between them. The CDR3 protein is CASSQGGQSTLYGYTF. The DNA for the CDR3 is TGCGCCAGCAGCCAAGGAGGACAGAGTACTCTCTATGGCTACACCTTC.

This clonotype appeared a few times. In DNA form, the CDR3 reads TGTGCCAGTAACAGGGAAAATCAGCCCCAGCATTTT. Translated, it gives CASNRENQPQHF. This sequence joins TRBV19 and TRBJ1-5, with a possible D match to TRBD1 (6 bases). This CDR3 spans 12 amino acids. V lost 7 bases and J lost 4, with 8 bases in between. Germline CDR1 LNHDA, CDR2 SQIVND (reference sequence).

This clonotype has a count of ten or more. The junction and the germline gene differ at one end; a read error may be behind it. The gene calls are TRBV7-8 and TRBJ2-5, with D possibly being TRBD1 or TRBD2 (6 bases each). The germline V gene encodes CDR1 SGHVS and CDR2 FQNEAQ. CDR3 length: 13 residues. For the CDR3, the DNA is TGTGCCAGCAGCTATGCCCTAGGGGGGATATCTGACTTC. It yields the protein CASSYALGGISDF.

This clonotype showed up just a few times. This sequence joins TRBV5-1 and TRBJ2-7; possibly TRBD1 for D (7 bases). V lost 4 bases and J lost 0, with 23 bases in between. The V gene's germline CDR1 is SGHRS and CDR2 YFSETQ. CDR3 length: 18 amino acids. This chain's CDR3 is CASSLTPGGQIFSYEQYF. The CDR3 DNA follows: TGCGCCAGCAGCCTTACACCCGGGGGACAGATTTTCTCCTACGAGCAGTACTTC.

This clonotype was counted ten times or more. The V gene is TRBV11-2, the J gene TRBJ1-4; D call uncertain. The CDR3 consists of 14 residues. Germline values: CDR1 SGHAT, CDR2 FQNNGV. V was shortened by 1 base and J by 7 bases, with 10 bases between the two germline ends. CDR3 sequence (DNA): TGTGCCAGCAGCTTAGCAAGCGTGGGTGAAAAACTGTTTTTT. Encoded protein: CASSLASVGEKLFF.

V gene TRBV5-1 combines with J gene TRBJ1-1; the match to TRBD1 covers 7 bases. Trimming cost V 6 bases and J 1 base; bases outside gene matches: 6. The CDR3 contains 14 residues. CDR1 and CDR2 from the germline V gene are SGHRS and YFSETQ. DNA for the CDR3: TGCGCCAGCAATAAGGCAGGGGGGAACACTGAAGCTTTCTTT. Translating it yields CASNKAGGNTEAFF.

The rearrangement joins TRBV11-2 to TRBJ2-1, with 11 positions matching TRBD2. Losses at the gene ends were 0 bases for V and 3 bases for J; bases not matched to a gene: 4. The germline gives CDR1 SGHAT, CDR2 FQNNGV. The CDR3 extends over 17 amino acids. CDR3 sequence (DNA): TGTGCCAGCAGCTTAGAGGCTAGCGGGGGGTTCTACAATGAGCAGTTCTTC. Residues: CASSLEASGGFYNEQFF.

This sequence joins TRBV20-1 and TRBJ1-5; 7 bases match TRBD1. J was trimmed by 7 bases and V by 3 bases; bases with no gene match: 6. Germline CDR1 and CDR2: DFQATT and SNEGSKA (reference sequence). The CDR3 has 13 residues. This CDR3 reads CSARETGTQPQHF. CDR3 DNA: TGCAGTGCTAGGGAGACAGGGACCCAGCCCCAGCATTTT.

The chain joins TRBV20-1 to TRBJ2-1; D perhaps matches TRBD2 (6 bases). Germline loops: CDR1 DFQATT, CDR2 SNEGSKA (reference sequence). The CDR3 totals 14 residues. The V gene lost 5 bases and the J gene lost 0 bases, with 11 bases spanning the gap. CDR3 region: CSARKTSSYNEQFF. CDR3 nucleotide sequence: TGCAGTGCTCGGAAGACTAGCTCCTACAATGAGCAGTTCTTC.

This clonotype was observed a single time. The chain is built from TRBV27 and TRBJ1-3; D might be TRBD1 (5 bases). The CDR3 extends over 17 amino acids. Per the germline V gene, CDR1 is MNHEY and CDR2 is SMNVEV (reference sequence). V was pared by 5 bases and J by 0 bases, with 17 bases between. CDR3: CASSPASGQNSGNTIYF. For the CDR3, the DNA is TGTGCCAGCAGTCCGGCCTCCGGACAAAACTCTGGAAACACCATATATTTT.

This clonotype was detected ten times or more. The rearrangement uses TRBV20-1 and TRBJ1-6; the D gene is possibly TRBD1 (6 bases). Germline assignment: CDR1 DFQATT and CDR2 SNEGSKA (reference sequence). The CDR3 totals 14 residues. The V end was cut by 3 bases, the J end by 9 bases, with 15 bases between. The CDR3 loop is CSASGVGGSSPLHF. CDR3 coding DNA: TGCAGTGCTAGTGGCGTCGGGGGCAGTTCACCCCTCCACTTT.

Concerning this clonotype itself: One base away lies a much larger clone, so this may be a sequencing read error. The chain uses TRBV11-2 and TRBJ1-1, with unresolved D. The CDR3 is made up of 15 amino acids. Trimming pared 3 bases from V and 4 bases from J, leaving 15 bases between. Germline V gives CDR1 SGHAT, CDR2 FQNNGV. For the CDR3, the DNA is TGTGCCAGCAGCTTTTCAGGCAGCTACAGCACTGAAGCTTTCTTT. Translating gives CASSFSGSYSTEAFF.

The chain links TRBV5-6 to TRBJ2-7; D ambiguous. Germline CDR1 SGHDT, CDR2 YYEEEE. CDR3 length: 13 residues. Trimming cost V 2 bases and J 3 bases, with 9 bases left between them. For the CDR3, the DNA is TGTGCCAGCAGCTTCCAGGCCAGCTACGAGCAGTACTTC. Residues: CASSFQASYEQYF.

This clonotype was recorded a few times. This chain uses TRBV27 with TRBJ1-1; D unclear. The CDR3 covers 14 residues. Per germline, CDR1 MNHEY and CDR2 SMNVEV (reference sequence). V was pared by 5 bases and J by 2 bases, with 12 bases between. In DNA form, the CDR3 reads TGTGCCAGCAGTGGATCCCAGCCAAACACTGAAGCTTTCTTT. This translates into CASSGSQPNTEAFF.

The rearrangement uses TRBV20-1 and TRBJ1-2; D is unresolved. V lost 6 bases and J lost 0, with 14 bases in between. CDR3 length: 14 amino acids. The germline gives CDR1 DFQATT, CDR2 SNEGSKA (reference sequence). This CDR3 is CSAWEGPANYGYTF. The CDR3 DNA reads TGCAGTGCCTGGGAGGGCCCGGCTAACTATGGCTACACCTTC.

This clonotype was found once. The chain carries TRBV5-1 and TRBJ1-1, with D unclear. Germline CDR1 and CDR2: SGHRS and YFSETQ. The CDR3 has 15 residues. V dropped 5 bases and J dropped 5 bases, with 19 bases sitting between them. The CDR3 here is CASSLNSHLQTEAFF. The CDR3 DNA sequence: TGCGCCAGCAGTTTGAACAGCCACCTCCAGACTGAAGCTTTCTTT.

This clonotype was seen a few times. The V and J genes are TRBV7-8 and TRBJ1-4, with D uncertain. V lost 3 bases to trimming and J lost 2 bases, with 13 bases between them. In germline, CDR1 is SGHVS, CDR2 FQNEAQ. This CDR3 is 16 amino acids long. The chain's CDR3 is CASSFVGLGTNEKLFF. The CDR3, as DNA: TGTGCCAGCAGCTTCGTCGGTTTGGGCACTAATGAAAAACTGTTTTTT.

There are a few counts of this clonotype. V and J are TRBV3-1 and TRBJ2-7; TRBD2 aligns across 9 bases. This CDR3 comprises 16 residues. Trimming removed 4 bases from V and 2 bases from J; junction bases left unmatched: 9. The V gene's germline CDR1 is LGHDT and CDR2 YNNKEL (reference sequence). CDR3 bases: TGTGCCAGCAGCCTTTTCACGGCTAGCGGGGCCTACGAGCAGTACTTC. Protein: CASSLFTASGAYEQYF.

This sequence joins TRBV25-1 and TRBJ1-3, with D perhaps matching TRBD1 (5 bases). The CDR3 runs to 14 residues. Germline CDR1 reads MGHDK; CDR2 reads SYGVNS. The V end was cut by 3 bases, the J end by 1 base, with 7 bases between. CDR3 region: CASSDDSSGNTIYF. CDR3 DNA: TGTGCCAGCAGTGATGACAGTTCTGGAAACACCATATATTTT.

V is TRBV10-3 and J is TRBJ2-7; D might be TRBD1 or TRBD2, each matching 7 bases. Germline V gives CDR1 ENHRY, CDR2 SYGVKD. The CDR3 has 17 residues. Trimming pared 0 bases from V and 1 base from J, leaving 16 bases between. The CDR3 region has the DNA TGTGCCATCAGTGAGTCGGTGGCAGGGGGGGTGTCCTACGAGCAGTACTTC. Translation: CAISESVAGGVSYEQYF.

On this clonotype itself: This clone may be a read error of a much larger clone one base away. The chain links TRBV27 to TRBJ2-3; D may be TRBD2 (6 bases). The length of the CDR3 is 16 residues. V was trimmed by 6 bases and J by 2 bases, leaving 18 bases between them. Germline V gene sequence: CDR1 MNHEY, CDR2 SMNVEV (reference sequence). CDR3 amino acids: CASSRPGGAPTDTQYF. CDR3 bases: TGTGCCAGCAGCCGGCCCGGGGGTGCTCCCACAGATACGCAGTATTTT.

The gene calls are TRBV5-1 and TRBJ1-2, with TRBD1 matching over 8 bases. CDR3 size: 15 residues. Germline CDR1 and CDR2: SGHRS and YFSETQ. V gave up 0 bases and J gave up 5 bases; unmatched junction bases: 6. In DNA, the CDR3 is TGCGCCAGCAGCTTGGATCAGGGGGCTCCGTATGGCTACACCTTC. The encoded protein is CASSLDQGAPYGYTF.

This clonotype came up a few times. CDR3 in amino acids: CASSESNTEAFF. In DNA, the CDR3 is TGTGCCAGCTCGGAATCGAACACTGAAGCTTTCTTT. The gene calls are TRBV27 and TRBJ1-1; D is unresolved. Trimming pared 8 bases from V and 1 base from J, leaving 8 bases between. The CDR3 runs 12 residues. Germline CDR1 MNHEY, CDR2 SMNVEV (reference sequence).

This clonotype was counted ten times or more. J is TRBJ2-7 and V is TRBV6-1, with D possibly being TRBD1 or TRBD2 (5 bases each). Deletions cut 6 bases from V and 0 bases from J, with 6 bases between. Germline CDR1 is MNHNS and CDR2 is SASEGT. This CDR3 has 12 amino acids. The CDR3 spells CASRGVSYEQYF. CDR3 nucleotides: TGTGCCAGCAGGGGGGTCTCCTACGAGCAGTACTTC.

The chain employs TRBV7-9 and TRBJ2-7; 8 bases map to TRBD2. J lost 7 bases, V lost 1 base, and 9 bases had no gene match. Germline V gene lookup returns CDR1 SEHNR and CDR2 FQNEAQ (reference sequence). This CDR3 comprises 15 residues. The CDR3 sequence: CASSLELAGTEEQYF. The DNA of the CDR3 is TGTGCCAGCAGCTTAGAGTTAGCGGGGACGGAGGAGCAGTACTTC.

This clonotype has only a few counts. The chain joins TRBV20-1 to TRBJ2-7, with TRBD1 matching 11 bases. V lost 5 bases and J lost 2; bases outside the gene matches: 5. There are 14 residues in the CDR3. Germline CDR1 and CDR2: DFQATT and SNEGSKA (reference sequence). CDR3 residues: CSAEEGQGAYEQYF. CDR3 nucleotides: TGCAGTGCTGAAGAGGGACAGGGGGCCTACGAGCAGTACTTC.